The present T cell receptor (beta chain) was sequenced within a study of CD8 T cells in ankylosing spondylitis. TCRdb passed the 5' RACE reads through MiXCR, listing each CDR3 protein once. The data show fewer than 550,000 distinct CDR3 sequences, about 5.2% seen once. The CDR3 spans 14 residues. The V gene end was trimmed by 4 bases and the J gene end by 12 bases; junction bases not matched to a gene: 6. Study-wide points: Seemingly characteristic of ankylosing spondylitis blood was a TCR beta motif consisting of under ten highly homologous variants. Disease-linked clones displayed a CD8+ phenotype and appeared relatively rarely in peripheral blood.

About this clonotype itself: Its antigen remains unknown.

The rearrangement joins TRBV12-3 or TRBV12-4 to TRBJ2-1; 13 nucleotides align to TRBD2. This TCR was sampled from a male donor with ankylosing spondylitis. Sequenced: blood, either unsorted or a sorted T cell fraction (not recorded which). CDR3 nucleotide sequence: TGTGCCAGCAGTTGGGGACTAGCGGGAAGGTCGCAGTTCTTC. It yields the protein CASSWGLAGRSQFF.